This TCR beta chain was sequenced for a study of post-analysis software for immune sequencing data. Study as a whole: Relapsing-remitting, secondary progressive and progressive-relapsing courses of multiple sclerosis were included. Study outcomes and limitations: Elevated frequency relative to controls characterized 4 or 5 TRBV segments in patients, TRBV5-6, TRBV5-1 and TRBV20-1 among them. By F measure, samples from a shared preparation batch strongly co-clustered. Comparison with controls showed significantly lower normalized Chao1 diversity in multiple sclerosis patients.

This clonotype was recorded a few times. Its antigen is not identified. Prepared libraries of TCR beta cDNA carried unique molecular identifiers. From around 0.96 to 9.9 million T cells, 400,000 to 650,000 cDNA molecules were obtained. Each CDR3 protein gets one entry after TCRdb re-called the PCR reads with MiXCR. The top ten clones hold over 4.5% of a sample with about 770,000 distinct CDR3 sequences, about half of them seen once. The CDR3 totals 14 residues. CDR1 DFQATT and CDR2 SNEGSKA come from the germline V gene (reference sequence). The V and J ends lost 6 bases and 3 bases respectively, with 17 bases between them.

This receptor was taken from a girl aged 10 to 17 with multiple sclerosis. This chain connects TRBV20-1 to TRBJ2-5; possible D gene TRBD2, 6 bases. The sequencing sample was made of blood. The CDR3 sequence is CSAERAPLKETQYF. The CDR3 DNA is TGCAGTGCAGAGCGGGCCCCCTTGAAAGAGACCCAGTACTTC.